This T cell receptor (beta chain) emerged from a study of shared clonotypes between healthy human individuals. This table comes from immunoSEQ multiplex PCR, and its TCRdb copy is limited to in-frame clones, with some not included. The sample lists over a million clones; more than 95% were seen once. Germline values: CDR1 MGHDK, CDR2 SYGVNS. CDR3 length: 16 amino acids. J lost 4 bases, V lost 4 bases, and 10 bases had no gene match. The chain carries TRBV25-1 and TRBJ2-3, with TRBD1 identical over 8 bases. This sequence was found in a man aged 25-45 years in good health. The sample consisted of naive CD4+ T cells sorted from blood. Subset here: CD45RA+ positively selected. CDR3: CASSAPRGPFADTQYF. In nucleotides, the CDR3 is TGTGCCAGCAGTGCCCCCAGGGGGCCTTTCGCAGATACGCAGTATTTT. The full variable domain, its missing parts supplied by reference TRBV25-1 and TRBJ2-3, is EADIYQTPRYLVIGTGKKITLECSQTMGHDKMYWYQQDPGMELHLIHYSYGVNSTEKGDLSSESTVSRIRTEHFPLTLESARPSHTSQYLCASSAPRGPFADTQYFGPGTRLTVL.